This T cell receptor (beta chain) was identified in a study of blood T cell repertoires in COVID-19. Study information: Samples came from the United States, Italy and Spain, spanning acute and convalescent COVID-19. Sources were T cells, B-cell-depleted T cells, or PBMCs; the material itself was cDNA or gDNA.

Per the study methods: Nucleated cell number was recorded as an estimate derived from reference gene primer amplification. TCRdb keeps only in-frame clones here, not all; method: immunoSEQ multiplex PCR. That table furnishes V, J and clone size, whereas the DNA furnished D and trimming. The sample lists tens of thousands of clones; around 90% were seen once. From germline, CDR1 is MNHEY and CDR2 SMNVEV (reference sequence). The CDR3 runs 15 residues. V was cut by 4 bases and J by 2 bases, with 14 bases left in between. This rearrangement joins TRBV27 to TRBJ2-5; D not certain. The sequence was collected from a human donor in a cohort sampled during active COVID-19. Sequences were obtained from peripheral blood. DNA for the CDR3: TGTGCCAGCAGTTCGGCGGTGTCTACACAAGAGACCCAGTACTTC. It specifies CASSSAVSTQETQYF.